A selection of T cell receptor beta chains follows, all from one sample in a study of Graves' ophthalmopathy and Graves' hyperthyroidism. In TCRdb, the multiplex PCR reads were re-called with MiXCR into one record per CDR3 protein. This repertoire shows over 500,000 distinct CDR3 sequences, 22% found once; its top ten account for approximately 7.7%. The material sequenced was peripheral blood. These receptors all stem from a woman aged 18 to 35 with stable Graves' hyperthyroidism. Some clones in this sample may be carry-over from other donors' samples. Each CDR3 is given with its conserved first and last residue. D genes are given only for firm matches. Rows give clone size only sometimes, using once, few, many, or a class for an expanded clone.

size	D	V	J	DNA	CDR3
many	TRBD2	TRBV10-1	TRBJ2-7	TGCGCCAGCAGTGAGTCTCTAGCGGGAGATTACGAGCAGTACTTC	CASSESLAGDYEQYF
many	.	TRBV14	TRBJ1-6	TGTGCCAGCAGCCAAGGGGTGGAAGGGTCTGGGAATTCACCCCTCCACTTT	CASSQGVEGSGNSPLHF
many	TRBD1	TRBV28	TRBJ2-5	TGTGCCAGCAGTTTAGCAGGGACAGGGGGCGCGGAGACCCAGTACTTC	CASSLAGTGGAETQYF
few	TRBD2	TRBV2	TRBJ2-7	TGTGCCAGCAGTGAGGGCCTAGCGGGGGGGCACTCCGAGCAGTACTTC	CASSEGLAGGHSEQYF
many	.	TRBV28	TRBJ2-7	TGTGCCAGCAGTCGGGAAACCTACGAGCAGTACTTC	CASSRETYEQYF
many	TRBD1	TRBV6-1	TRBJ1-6	TGTGCCAGCTGTGGACAGGATTCACCCCTCCACTTT	CASCGQDSPLHF
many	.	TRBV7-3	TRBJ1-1	TGTGCCAGCAGCCCAAGGGGCAGGGGTGGGAGCACTGAAGCTTTCTTT	CASSPRGRGGSTEAFF
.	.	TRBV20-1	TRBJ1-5	TGCAGTGCTAGAGATTTCGGCAGAGAGGGTCAGCCCCAGCATTTT	CSARDFGREGQPQHF
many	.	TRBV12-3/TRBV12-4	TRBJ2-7	TGTGCCAGCAGGCGGGGACAGACCAGCTCCTACGAGCAGTACTTC	CASRRGQTSSYEQYF
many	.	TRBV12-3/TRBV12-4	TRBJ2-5	TGTGCCAGCATCAAGACCCCGGGGCCTGAAAGGACCCAGTACTTC	CASIKTPGPERTQYF
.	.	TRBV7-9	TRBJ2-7	TGTGCCAGTAGTATCCCGACAGCGAGCTCCTACGAGCAGTACTTC	CASSIPTASSYEQYF
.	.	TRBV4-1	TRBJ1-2	TGCGCCAGCAGCCCACCTAGTGAGAACTATGGCTACACCTTC	CASSPPSENYGYTF
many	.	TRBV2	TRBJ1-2	TGTGCCAACGGATACGGGGGAGATAACTATGGCTACACCTTC	CANGYGGDNYGYTF
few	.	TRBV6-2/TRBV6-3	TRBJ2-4	TGTGCCAGCGCTCGGACCGTAGCCAAAAACATTCAGTACTTC	CASARTVAKNIQYF
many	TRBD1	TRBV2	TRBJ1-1	TGTGCCAGCAGCAACCTGGACAGGGGCACTGAAGCTTTCTTT	CASSNLDRGTEAFF
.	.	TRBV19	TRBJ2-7	TGTGCCAGTAGTATAGATCGGCGGGGTTTCGAGCAGTACTTC	CASSIDRRGFEQYF
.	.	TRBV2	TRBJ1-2	TGTGCCAGCAGTGTATTTGATGGCTACACCTTC	CASSVFDGYTF
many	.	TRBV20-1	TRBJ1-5	TGCAGTGTGCCCGTTGGGGGTTATAGCAATCAGCCCCAGCATTTT	CSVPVGGYSNQPQHF
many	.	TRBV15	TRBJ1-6	TGTGCCACCAGCAGAGACTTACAGAATTCACCCCTCCACTTT	CATSRDLQNSPLHF
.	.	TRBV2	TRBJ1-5	TGTGCCAGCAGGGAGGACACGTATAGCAATCAGCCCCAGCATTTT	CASREDTYSNQPQHF
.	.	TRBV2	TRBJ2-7	TGTGCCAGCAGTGTTCGTCGGGACTTCTCCGAGCAGTACTTC	CASSVRRDFSEQYF
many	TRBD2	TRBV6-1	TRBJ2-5	TGTGCCAGCAGTGGGGGGGGGACCGGAGAGACCCAGTACTTC	CASSGGGTGETQYF
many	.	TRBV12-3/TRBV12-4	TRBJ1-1	TGTGCCAGCAGCCTCCGGGTAGGGGGTCAAACTGAAGCTTTCTTT	CASSLRVGGQTEAFF
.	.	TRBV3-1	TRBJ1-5	TGTGCCAGCAGCTCCGGGGGATTCCGCAGTCAGCCCCGGCATTTT	CASSSGGFRSQPRHF
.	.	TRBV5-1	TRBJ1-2	TGCGCCAGCAGCTTGGAAATAGGTTACTATGGCTACACCTTC	CASSLEIGYYGYTF
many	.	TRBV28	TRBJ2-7	TGTGCCAGCAGTTTTGGCGGAGGGGGCTACGAGCAGTACTTC	CASSFGGGGYEQYF
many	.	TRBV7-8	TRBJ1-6	TGTGCCAGCAGCACCCAACGACAGGCACCCAGGTCACCCCTCCACTTT	CASSTQRQAPRSPLHF
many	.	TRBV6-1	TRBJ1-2	TGTGCCAGCAGTGAAGCGGGACTACAGGGCGCCAATGGCTACACCTTC	CASSEAGLQGANGYTF
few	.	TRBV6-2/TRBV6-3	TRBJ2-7	TGTGCCAGCAGCCCTGACAGGCGTCCATCTTCCTACGAGCAGTACTTC	CASSPDRRPSSYEQYF
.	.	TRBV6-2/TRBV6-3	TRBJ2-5	TGTGCCAGCAGATCCCCCGGGACTCCTGTAGAGACCCAGTACTTC	CASRSPGTPVETQYF
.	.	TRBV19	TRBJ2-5	TGTGCCAGTAGCAGGGGAGGGCCTCAAGAGACCCAGTACTTC	CASSRGGPQETQYF
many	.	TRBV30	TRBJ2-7	TGTGTAGGCGGGCCCAACTCCTACGAGCAGTACTTC	CVGGPNSYEQYF
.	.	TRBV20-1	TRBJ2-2	TGCAGTGCTAGAGTAGACCCTAACACCGGGGAGCTGTTTTTT	CSARVDPNTGELFF
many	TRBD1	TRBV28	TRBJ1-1	TGTGCCAGCAGAAGGGGGCCTACGAGCACTGAAGCTTTCTTT	CASRRGPTSTEAFF
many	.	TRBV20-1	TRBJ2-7	TGCAGTGCCGGGGATGGGGGTGGCTACGAGCAGTACTTC	CSAGDGGGYEQYF
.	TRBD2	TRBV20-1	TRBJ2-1	TGCAGTGCTAGAGTTCCTACTAGCGGCCTATACAATGAGCAGTTCTTC	CSARVPTSGLYNEQFF
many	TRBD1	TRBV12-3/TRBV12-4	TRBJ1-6	TGTGCCAGCAGTCCCGACAGGGGAGGAAATTCACCCCTCCACTTT	CASSPDRGGNSPLHF
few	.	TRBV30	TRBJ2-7	TGTGCCTGGAGAGAACTAGCCGCCGGCGAGCAGTACTTC	CAWRELAAGEQYF
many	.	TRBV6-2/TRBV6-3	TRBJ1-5	TGTGCCAGCAGTTACAGAGATCAGCCCCAGCATTTT	CASSYRDQPQHF
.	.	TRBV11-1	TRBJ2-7	TGTGCCAGCAGCCCTCTATCGACAGGTCGGTTATCCTACGAGCAGTACTTC	CASSPLSTGRLSYEQYF
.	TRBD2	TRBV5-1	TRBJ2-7	TGCGCCAGCAGCTTACAAGAGAGCGGGAGGGTCTACGAGCAGTACTTC	CASSLQESGRVYEQYF
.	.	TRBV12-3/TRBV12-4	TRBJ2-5	TGTGCCAGCAGACTATCCGAGGGGGTCGGGACCCAGTACTTC	CASRLSEGVGTQYF
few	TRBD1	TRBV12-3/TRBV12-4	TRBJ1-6	TGTGCCAGCAGATATAACAGGGGAAGCTCCTATAATTCACCCCTCCACTTT	CASRYNRGSSYNSPLHF
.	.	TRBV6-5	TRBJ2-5	TGTGCCAGCAGTTACAGAAGGGTTGAAGAGACCCAGTACTTC	CASSYRRVEETQYF
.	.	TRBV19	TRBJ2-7	TGTGCCAGTAGTATACCCCAGGGCGAGCAGTACTTC	CASSIPQGEQYF
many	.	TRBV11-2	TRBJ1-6	TGTGCCAGCAGCCCTGGTAGGACACAATATAATTCACCCCTCCACTTT	CASSPGRTQYNSPLHF
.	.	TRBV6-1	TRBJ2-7	TGTGCCAGCAGTGAAGAAAGGGGCTTTACCTACGAGCAGTACTTC	CASSEERGFTYEQYF
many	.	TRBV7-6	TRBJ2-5	TGTGCCAGCAGCGACCCGTTAAGGGACGGGACCCAGTACTTC	CASSDPLRDGTQYF
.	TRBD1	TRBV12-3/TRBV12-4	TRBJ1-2	TGTGCCAGCAGTTGGGACAGCCGCCTGAGCAGCTATGGCTACACCTTC	CASSWDSRLSSYGYTF
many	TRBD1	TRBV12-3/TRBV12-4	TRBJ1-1	TGTGCCAGCAGTCCCGGGACAGTGAACACTGAAGCTTTCTTT	CASSPGTVNTEAFF
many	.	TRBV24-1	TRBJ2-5	TGTGCCACCAGTGATGACAGACGCCAAGAGACCCAGTACTTC	CATSDDRRQETQYF
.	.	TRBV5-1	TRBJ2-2	TGCGCCAGCAGACTACTTAGCGGAAACACCGGGGAGCTGTTTTTT	CASRLLSGNTGELFF
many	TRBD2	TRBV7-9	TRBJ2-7	TGTGCCAGCAGCTTCCAGCGGGGGACCTCCTACGAGCAGTACTTC	CASSFQRGTSYEQYF
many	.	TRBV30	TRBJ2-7	TGTGCCTGGAGGGGTCTACCAGCCTACGAGCAGTACTTC	CAWRGLPAYEQYF
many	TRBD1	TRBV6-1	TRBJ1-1	TGTGCCAGCAGTGGTGGTACAGGGGGAGTCACTGAAGCTTTCTTT	CASSGGTGGVTEAFF
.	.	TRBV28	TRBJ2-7	TGTGCCAGCAGTTCCTCGGTCGAGCAGTACTTC	CASSSSVEQYF
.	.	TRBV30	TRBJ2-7	TGTGCCTGGGACAGAAGGTTTCCCTACGAGCAGTACTTC	CAWDRRFPYEQYF
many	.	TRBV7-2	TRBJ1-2	TGTGCCAGCAGCTTGCCCCCTCAACATCCCGGCTACACCTTC	CASSLPPQHPGYTF
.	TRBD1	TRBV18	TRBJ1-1	TGTGCCAGCTCACCGCTACGCGGACAGGGGTACACTGAAGCTTTCTTT	CASSPLRGQGYTEAFF
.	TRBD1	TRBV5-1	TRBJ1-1	TGCGCCAGCAGCTTGGTGGGAGGGGGCCGAGGTCGGACTGAAGCTTTCTTT	CASSLVGGGRGRTEAFF